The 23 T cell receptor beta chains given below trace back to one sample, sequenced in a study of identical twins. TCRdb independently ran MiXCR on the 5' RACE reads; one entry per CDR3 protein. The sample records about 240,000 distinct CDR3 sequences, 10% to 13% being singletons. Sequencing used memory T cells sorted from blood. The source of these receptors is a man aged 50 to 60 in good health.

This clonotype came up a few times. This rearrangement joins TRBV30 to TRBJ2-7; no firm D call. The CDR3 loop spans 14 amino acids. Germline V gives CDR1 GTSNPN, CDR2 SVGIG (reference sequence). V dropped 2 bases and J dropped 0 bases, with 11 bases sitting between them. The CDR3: CAWSPGYSSYEQYF. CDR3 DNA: TGTGCCTGGAGTCCTGGGTATTCCTCCTACGAGCAGTACTTC.

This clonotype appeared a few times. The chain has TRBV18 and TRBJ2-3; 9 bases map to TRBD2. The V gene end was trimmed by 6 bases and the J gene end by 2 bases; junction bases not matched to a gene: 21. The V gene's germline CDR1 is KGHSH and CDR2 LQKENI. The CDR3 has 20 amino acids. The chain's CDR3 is CASSPFRVSGGPEFTDTQYF. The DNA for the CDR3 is TGTGCCAGCTCGCCATTTAGGGTGAGCGGGGGGCCGGAATTCACAGATACGCAGTATTTT.

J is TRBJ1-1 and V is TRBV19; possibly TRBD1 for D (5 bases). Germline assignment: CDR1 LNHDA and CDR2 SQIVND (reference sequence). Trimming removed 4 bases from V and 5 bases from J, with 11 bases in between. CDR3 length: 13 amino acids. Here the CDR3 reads CASSNQGWTEAFF. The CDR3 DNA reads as TGTGCCAGTAGTAACCAGGGATGGACTGAAGCTTTCTTT. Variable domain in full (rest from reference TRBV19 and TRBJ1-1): DGGITQSPKYLFRKEGQNVTLSCEQNLNHDAMYWYRQDPGQGLRLIYYSQIVNDFQKGDIAEGYSVSREKKESFPLTVTSAQKNPTAFYLCASSNQGWTEAFFGQGTRLTVV.

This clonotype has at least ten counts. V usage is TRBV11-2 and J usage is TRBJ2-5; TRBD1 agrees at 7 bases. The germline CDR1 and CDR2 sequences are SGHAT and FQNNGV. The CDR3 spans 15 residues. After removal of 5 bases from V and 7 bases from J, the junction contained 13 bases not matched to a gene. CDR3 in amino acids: CASSAPTQGSLTQYF. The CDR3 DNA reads TGTGCCAGCAGCGCACCCACACAGGGGTCCTTGACCCAGTACTTC. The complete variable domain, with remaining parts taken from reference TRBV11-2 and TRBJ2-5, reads EAGVAQSPRYKIIEKRQSVAFWCNPISGHATLYWYQQILGQGPKLLIQFQNNGVVDDSQLPKDRFSAERLKGVDSTLKIQPAKLEDSAVYLCASSAPTQGSLTQYFGPGTRLLVL.

This chain's CDR3 is CASSRTGLSYEQYF. The CDR3 DNA reads TGTGCCAGCAGTAGGACAGGACTTTCCTACGAGCAGTACTTC. This chain links TRBV11-3 with TRBJ2-7, with TRBD1 matching over 7 bases. The J segment lost 1 base and the V segment lost 6 bases, leaving 6 bases of the junction unmatched. The germline V gene encodes CDR1 SGHNT and CDR2 YENEEA. The CDR3 consists of 14 residues. The full variable domain, completed using reference TRBV11-3 and TRBJ2-7, is EAGVVQSPRYKIIEKKQPVAFWCNPISGHNTLYWYLQNLGQGPELLIRYENEEAVDDSQLPKDRFSAERLKGVDSTLKIQPAELGDSAVYLCASSRTGLSYEQYFGPGTRLTVT.

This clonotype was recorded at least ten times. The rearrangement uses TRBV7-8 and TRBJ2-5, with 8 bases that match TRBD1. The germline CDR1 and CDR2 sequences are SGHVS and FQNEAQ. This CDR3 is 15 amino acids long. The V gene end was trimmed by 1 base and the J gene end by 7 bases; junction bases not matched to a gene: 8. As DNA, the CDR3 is TGTGCCAGCAGCTTAGAAAGACAGGGGAGAGGGACCCAGTACTTC. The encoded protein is CASSLERQGRGTQYF.

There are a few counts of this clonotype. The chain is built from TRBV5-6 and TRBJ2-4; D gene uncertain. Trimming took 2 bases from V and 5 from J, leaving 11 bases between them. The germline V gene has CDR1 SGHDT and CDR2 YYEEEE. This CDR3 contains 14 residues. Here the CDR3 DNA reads TGTGCCAGCAGCTTCTGGAAGCTCGAAAACATTCAGTACTTC. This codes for CASSFWKLENIQYF.

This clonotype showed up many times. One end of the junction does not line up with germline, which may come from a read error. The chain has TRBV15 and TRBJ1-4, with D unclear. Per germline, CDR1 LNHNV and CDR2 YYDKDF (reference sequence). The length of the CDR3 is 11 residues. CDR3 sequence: CATSRDEKLFF. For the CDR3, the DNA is TGTGCCACCAGCAGAGATGAAAAGCTGTTTTTT.

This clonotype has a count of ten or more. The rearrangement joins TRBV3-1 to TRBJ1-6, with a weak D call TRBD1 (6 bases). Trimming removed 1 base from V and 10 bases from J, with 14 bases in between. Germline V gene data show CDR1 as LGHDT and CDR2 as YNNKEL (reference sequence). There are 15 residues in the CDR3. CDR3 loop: CASSQGSQGISPLHF. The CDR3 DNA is TGTGCCAGCAGCCAAGGCTCGCAGGGGATATCACCCCTCCACTTT.

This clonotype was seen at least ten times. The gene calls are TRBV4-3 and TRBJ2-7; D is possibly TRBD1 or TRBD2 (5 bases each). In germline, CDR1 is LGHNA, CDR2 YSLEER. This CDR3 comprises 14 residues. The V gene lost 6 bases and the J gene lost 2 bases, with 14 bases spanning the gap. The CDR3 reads CASRTGAAPYEQYF. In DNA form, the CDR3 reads TGCGCCAGCAGGACCGGGGCCGCTCCCTACGAGCAGTACTTC.

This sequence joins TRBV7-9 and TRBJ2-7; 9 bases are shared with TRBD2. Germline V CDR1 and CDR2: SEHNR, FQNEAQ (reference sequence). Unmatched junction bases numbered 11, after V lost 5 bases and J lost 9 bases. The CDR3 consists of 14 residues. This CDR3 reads CASSASGEGFGQYF. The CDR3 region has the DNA TGTGCCAGCAGCGCTAGCGGGGAGGGATTTGGGCAGTACTTC.

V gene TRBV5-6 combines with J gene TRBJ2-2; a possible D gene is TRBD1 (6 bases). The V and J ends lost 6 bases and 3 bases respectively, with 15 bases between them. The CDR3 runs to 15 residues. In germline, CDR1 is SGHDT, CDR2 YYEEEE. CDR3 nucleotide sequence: TGTGCCAGCACCCTTGGAAGGGGGTACACCGGGGAGCTGTTTTTT. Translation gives CASTLGRGYTGELFF.

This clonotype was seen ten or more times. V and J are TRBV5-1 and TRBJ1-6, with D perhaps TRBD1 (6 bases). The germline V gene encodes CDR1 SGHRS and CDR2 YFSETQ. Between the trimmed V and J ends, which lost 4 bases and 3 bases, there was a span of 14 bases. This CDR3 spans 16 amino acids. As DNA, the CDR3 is TGCGCCAGCAGCCCAGGACAGTCCGTCTATAATTCACCCCTCCACTTT. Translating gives CASSPGQSVYNSPLHF.

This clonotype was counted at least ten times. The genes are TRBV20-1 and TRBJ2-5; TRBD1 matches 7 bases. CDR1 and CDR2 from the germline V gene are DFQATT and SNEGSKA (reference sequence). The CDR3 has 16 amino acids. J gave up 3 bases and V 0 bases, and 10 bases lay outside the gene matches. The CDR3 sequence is CSARDETGTVEETQYF. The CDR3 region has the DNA TGCAGTGCTAGAGATGAAACCGGGACAGTTGAAGAGACCCAGTACTTC.

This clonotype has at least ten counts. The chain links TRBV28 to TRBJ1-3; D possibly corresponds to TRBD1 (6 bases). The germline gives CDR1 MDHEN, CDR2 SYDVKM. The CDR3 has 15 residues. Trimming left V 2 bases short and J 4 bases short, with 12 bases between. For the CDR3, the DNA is TGTGCCAGCAGTTTAAACAGGGTGATGGGAAACACCATATATTTT. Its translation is CASSLNRVMGNTIYF. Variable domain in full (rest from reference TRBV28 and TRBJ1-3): DVKVTQSSRYLVKRTGEKVFLECVQDMDHENMFWYRQDPGLGLRLIYFSYDVKMKEKGDIPEGYSVSREKKERFSLILESASTNQTSMYLCASSLNRVMGNTIYFGEGSWLTVV.

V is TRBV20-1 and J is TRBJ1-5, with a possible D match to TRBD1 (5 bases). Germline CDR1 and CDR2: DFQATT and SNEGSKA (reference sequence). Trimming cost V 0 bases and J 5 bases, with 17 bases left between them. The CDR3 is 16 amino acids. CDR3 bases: TGCAGTGCTAGAGATTCCTATGTCGGGGGGGATCAGCCCCAGCATTTT. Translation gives CSARDSYVGGDQPQHF.

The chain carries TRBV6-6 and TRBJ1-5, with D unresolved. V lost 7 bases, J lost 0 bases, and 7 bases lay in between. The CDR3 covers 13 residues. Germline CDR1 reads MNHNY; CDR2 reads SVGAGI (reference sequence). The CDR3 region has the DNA TGTGCCAGCAAAATAGATAGCAATCAGCCCCAGCATTTT. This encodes CASKIDSNQPQHF.

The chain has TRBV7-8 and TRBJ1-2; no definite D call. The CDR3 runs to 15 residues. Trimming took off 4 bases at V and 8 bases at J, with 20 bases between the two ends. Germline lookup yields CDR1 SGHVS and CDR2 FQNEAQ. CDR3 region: CASSSSPWTEGGYTF. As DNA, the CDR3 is TGTGCCAGCAGCTCTAGCCCCTGGACCGAGGGAGGCTACACCTTC. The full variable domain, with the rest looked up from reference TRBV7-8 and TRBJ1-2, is GAGVSQSPRYKVAKRGQDVALRCDPISGHVSLFWYQQALGQGPEFLTYFQNEAQLDKSGLPSDRFFAERPEGSVSTLKIQRTQQEDSAVYLCASSSSPWTEGGYTFGSGTRLTVV.

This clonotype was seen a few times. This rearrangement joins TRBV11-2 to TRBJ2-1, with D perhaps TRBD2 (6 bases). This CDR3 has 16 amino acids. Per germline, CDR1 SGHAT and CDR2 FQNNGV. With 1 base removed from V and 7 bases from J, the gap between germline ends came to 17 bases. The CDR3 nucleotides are TGTGCCAGCAGCTTAGGTGGGCGGGGAACTGGAAATGAGCAGTTCTTC. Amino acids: CASSLGGRGTGNEQFF.

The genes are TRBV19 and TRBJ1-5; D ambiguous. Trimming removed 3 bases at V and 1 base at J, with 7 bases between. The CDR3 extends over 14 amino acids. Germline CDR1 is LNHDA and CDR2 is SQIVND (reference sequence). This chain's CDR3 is CASSMGSSNQPQHF. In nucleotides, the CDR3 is TGTGCCAGTAGTATGGGCAGCAGCAATCAGCCCCAGCATTTT.

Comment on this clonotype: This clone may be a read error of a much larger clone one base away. CDR3: CASSYPIQMGSNYGYIF. The CDR3 DNA follows: TGTGCCAGCAGTTACCCGATCCAGATGGGGTCTAACTATGGCTACATCTTC. This rearrangement joins TRBV6-5 to TRBJ1-2; D unclear. The germline gives CDR1 MNHEY, CDR2 SVGAGI. This CDR3 region has 17 residues.

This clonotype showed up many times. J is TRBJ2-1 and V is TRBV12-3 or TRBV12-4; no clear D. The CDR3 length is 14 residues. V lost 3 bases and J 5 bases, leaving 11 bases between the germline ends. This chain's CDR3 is CASSLKVTDNEQFF. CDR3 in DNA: TGTGCCAGCAGTTTGAAGGTTACCGACAATGAGCAGTTCTTC.

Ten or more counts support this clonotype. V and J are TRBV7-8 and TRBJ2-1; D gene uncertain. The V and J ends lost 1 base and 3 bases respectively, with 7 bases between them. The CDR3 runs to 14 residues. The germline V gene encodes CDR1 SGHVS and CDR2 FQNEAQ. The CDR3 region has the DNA TGTGCCAGCAGCTTAGAGTACGGCTACAATGAGCAGTTCTTC. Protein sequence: CASSLEYGYNEQFF.